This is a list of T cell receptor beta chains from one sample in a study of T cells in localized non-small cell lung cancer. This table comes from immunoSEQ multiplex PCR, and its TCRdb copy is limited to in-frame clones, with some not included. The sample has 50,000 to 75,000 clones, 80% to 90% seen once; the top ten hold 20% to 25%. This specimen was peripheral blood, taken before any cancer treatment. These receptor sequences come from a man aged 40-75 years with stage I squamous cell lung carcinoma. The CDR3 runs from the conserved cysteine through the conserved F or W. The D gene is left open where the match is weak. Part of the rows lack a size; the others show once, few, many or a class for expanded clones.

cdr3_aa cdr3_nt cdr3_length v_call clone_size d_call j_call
CASSLTGLTMGNTIYF TGTGCCAGCAGCTTAACGGGCCTTACAATGGGAAACACCATATATTTT 16 TRBV7-3 NA NA TRBJ1-3
CASSLDLPGSIYEQYF TGTGCCAGTAGCCTAGACCTCCCCGGAAGTATCTACGAGCAGTACTTC 16 TRBV19 once NA TRBJ2-7
CAWSVPGVGDTQYF TGTGCCTGGAGTGTACCGGGTGTCGGAGATACGCAGTATTTT 14 TRBV30 NA NA TRBJ2-3
CASSRTSGSDTQYF TGTGCCAGCAGCAGGACTAGCGGGAGTGATACGCAGTATTTT 14 TRBV7-3 NA TRBD2 TRBJ2-3
CASSEATANYGYTF TGTGCCAGCAGTGAAGCGACGGCTAACTATGGCTACACCTTC 14 TRBV6-1 NA NA TRBJ1-2
CASSQEYRLETQYF TGCGCCAGCAGCCAAGAATACAGGTTGGAGACCCAGTACTTC 14 TRBV4-3 NA NA TRBJ2-5
CAWRGQGGEKLFF TGTGCCTGGAGGGGACAGGGTGGTGAAAAACTGTTTTTT 13 TRBV30 once TRBD1 TRBJ1-4
CASSLTSGGELIEAFF TGTGCCAGCAGCTTAACATCCGGCGGGGAATTAATTGAAGCTTTCTTT 16 TRBV7-3 NA NA TRBJ1-1
CASSFVGYEQYF TGTGCCAGCAGCTTTGTTGGCTACGAGCAGTACTTC 12 TRBV7-2 NA NA TRBJ2-7
CASAGGAEAWDEQYF TGTGCCAGCGCGGGGGGGGCAGAGGCATGGGACGAGCAGTACTTC 15 TRBV28 NA TRBD2 TRBJ2-7
CASGLQGPSGANVLTF TGTGCCAGTGGGCTTCAAGGCCCTTCTGGGGCCAACGTCCTGACTTTC 16 TRBV2 NA NA TRBJ2-6
CASSRSGEHNF TGTGCCAGCAGCCGAAGCGGGGAACACAACTTC 11 TRBV7-9 NA TRBD2 TRBJ2-5
CASSYGGFDYGYTF TGTGCCAGCAGTTACGGGGGGTTCGACTATGGCTACACCTTC 14 TRBV6-5 NA NA TRBJ1-2
CASSLLAGDIDTQYF TGTGCCAGCAGCTTACTCGCGGGAGATATAGATACGCAGTATTTT 15 TRBV7-2 NA TRBD2 TRBJ2-3
CASSSKSHEQFF TGTGCCAGCAGCTCCAAGTCTCATGAGCAGTTCTTC 12 TRBV13 NA NA TRBJ2-1
CASSRDRQETQYF TGTGCCAGCTCACGCGACAGGCAAGAGACCCAGTACTTC 13 TRBV18 NA NA TRBJ2-5
CASSLEGPSTDTQYF TGTGCCAGCAGCTTAGAGGGGCCTAGCACAGATACGCAGTATTTT 15 TRBV7-8 NA NA TRBJ2-3
CASSLWSPGAGELFF TGCGCCAGCAGCTTGTGGTCTCCCGGCGCCGGGGAGCTGTTTTTT 15 TRBV5-1 NA NA TRBJ2-2
CASSDVGDQPQHF TGTGCCAGCAGCGACGTAGGAGATCAGCCCCAGCATTTT 13 TRBV7-2 NA NA TRBJ1-5
CASSIRQGENTEAFF TGTGCCAGCAGCATTAGACAGGGGGAGAACACTGAAGCTTTCTTT 15 TRBV7-2 NA TRBD1 TRBJ1-1
CASSPRDRGFDGYTF TGTGCCAGCAGCCCCCGGGACAGGGGGTTTGATGGCTACACCTTC 15 TRBV7-9 NA TRBD1 TRBJ1-2
CASSSWDNNEQFF TGTGCCAGCAGTTCCTGGGATAACAATGAGCAGTTCTTC 13 TRBV27 once NA TRBJ2-1
CASILGGSADTQYF TGTGCCAGCATCCTGGGGGGGTCGGCAGATACGCAGTATTTT 14 TRBV11-2 once TRBD2 TRBJ2-3
CSAKEGGDTEAFF TGCAGCGCCAAAGAGGGGGGAGACACTGAAGCTTTCTTT 13 TRBV29-1 NA NA TRBJ1-1
CASRVPGGRTGYTF TGTGCCAGCCGGGTCCCGGGGGGGCGCACTGGCTACACCTTC 14 TRBV6-6 NA NA TRBJ1-2
CASSPRGQGNIQYF TGTGCCAGCTCACCAAGGGGACAGGGTAACATTCAGTACTTC 14 TRBV18 NA TRBD1 TRBJ2-4
CASSPATTSGTYEQYF TGTGCCAGCTCCCCTGCCACAACTAGCGGCACCTACGAGCAGTACTTC 16 TRBV18 NA TRBD2 TRBJ2-7
CASSFLIGYGYTF TGTGCCAGCAGTTTCCTCATTGGGTATGGCTACACCTTC 13 TRBV28 few NA TRBJ1-2
CASSVRQGAGKLFF TGTGCCAGCAGCGTTCGACAGGGGGCCGGAAAACTGTTTTTT 14 TRBV9 NA TRBD1 TRBJ1-4
CASSPGGREGSNEQFF TGTGCCAGCAGCCCTGGGGGGCGGGAGGGTTCCAATGAGCAGTTCTTC 16 TRBV5-4 medium-sized TRBD2 TRBJ2-1
CASSPDRQETQYF TGTGCCAGCAGCCCGGACAGACAAGAGACCCAGTACTTC 13 TRBV28 NA NA TRBJ2-5
CSARKGDTQYF TGCAGTGCTAGGAAGGGGGATACGCAGTATTTT 11 TRBV20-1 few NA TRBJ2-3
CSVEKGYEQYF TGCAGCGTTGAAAAGGGATACGAGCAGTACTTC 11 TRBV29-1 NA NA TRBJ2-7
CASSLARGNYLGTDTQYF TGCGCCAGCAGCTTGGCCCGGGGAAACTACCTAGGGACAGATACGCAGTATTTT 18 TRBV5-1 once NA TRBJ2-3
CASISQLSADTQYF TGTGCCAGCATCTCCCAACTTAGTGCAGATACGCAGTATTTT 14 TRBV11-2 NA NA TRBJ2-3
CASRTYNEQFF TGCGCCAGCAGAACTTACAATGAGCAGTTCTTC 11 TRBV5-1 NA NA TRBJ2-1
CASSEAMPGFGNTIYF TGTGCCAGCAGTGAAGCGATGCCAGGGTTTGGTAACACCATATATTTT 16 TRBV6-1 NA NA TRBJ1-3
CASSPGLAGSYNEQFF TGTGCCAGCAGCCCTGGACTAGCGGGATCCTACAATGAGCAGTTCTTC 16 TRBV5-5 NA TRBD2 TRBJ2-1
CASRLAQGVRNTGELFF TGCGCCAGCAGGCTTGCACAGGGGGTACGGAACACCGGGGAGCTGTTTTTT 17 TRBV5-1 once TRBD1 TRBJ2-2
CASSFLVQASYEQYF TGTGCCAGCAGCTTCCTTGTACAGGCCTCCTACGAGCAGTACTTC 15 TRBV7-8 NA NA TRBJ2-7
CASSPTDSAGTYEQYF TGTGCCAGCAGCCCAACAGATTCAGCGGGGACCTACGAGCAGTACTTC 16 TRBV11-2 many TRBD2 TRBJ2-7
CASSQYTQQGQPRQYF TGCGCCAGCAGCCAATACACACAACAGGGGCAACCAAGGCAGTACTTC 16 TRBV4-1 once TRBD1 TRBJ2-7
CAWSFSGTPSEEQYF TGTGCCTGGAGTTTCTCCGGGACCCCCTCGGAGGAGCAGTACTTC 15 TRBV30 NA NA TRBJ2-7
CASSVRRDRANTGELFF TGTGCCAGCAGCGTTCGCCGAGACAGAGCGAACACCGGGGAGCTGTTTTTT 17 TRBV9 large NA TRBJ2-2
CAWSKAERDTQYF TGTGCCTGGAGTAAAGCGGAGCGAGATACGCAGTATTTT 13 TRBV30 NA NA TRBJ2-3